The 22 T cell receptor beta chains presented below share a single source sample, sequenced in a study of T cell responses to AZD1222 COVID-19 vaccine. Generated by immunoSEQ multiplex PCR, the TCRdb table keeps only in-frame clones and is missing some. The repertoire holds roughly 150,000 clones, with more than 70% as singletons. The sequences come from peripheral blood, collected on day 0 of AZD1222 vaccination. The receptors come from an adult in good health.

This clone appeared a few times. CDR3 nucleotide sequence: TGTGCCTGGAGTGTAGGGGGGCCGCCCCAGCATTTT. Protein product: CAWSVGGPPQHF. V and J are TRBV30 and TRBJ1-5, with a possible D match to TRBD1 (6 bases). Trimming took 0 bases from V and 9 from J, leaving 9 bases between them. The CDR3 runs 12 residues. The germline gives CDR1 GTSNPN, CDR2 SVGIG (reference sequence).

V usage is TRBV4-1 and J usage is TRBJ1-2; 7 positions match TRBD1. This CDR3 spans 15 amino acids. V trimming: 1 base; J trimming: 5 bases; junction bases outside the gene matches: 7. The germline V gene has CDR1 MGHRA and CDR2 YSYEKL. CDR3 in DNA: TGCGCCAGCAGCCAAGGAACAGGGGTCTCGTATGGCTACACCTTC. It translates to CASSQGTGVSYGYTF.

This clone appeared many times. The chain links TRBV6-6 to TRBJ1-6; D ambiguous. The CDR3 is 12 residues long. V dropped 4 bases and J dropped 7 bases, with 5 bases sitting between them. Germline CDR1 MNHNY, CDR2 SVGAGI (reference sequence). The CDR3 here is CASSLGNSPLHF. CDR3 sequence (DNA): TGTGCCAGCAGTTTAGGGAATTCACCCCTCCACTTT.

The chain combines TRBV12-3 or TRBV12-4 with TRBJ1-2; D ambiguous. The CDR3 covers 13 residues. Trimming took 11 bases from V and 0 from J, leaving 13 bases between them. The chain's CDR3 is CAVIRLSNYGYTF. CDR3 bases: TGTGCCGTAATCAGGCTTTCTAACTATGGCTACACCTTC.

CDR3 in amino acids: CASTDRAPNNYGYTF. The DNA of the CDR3 is TGTGCCAGCACCGACAGGGCCCCGAATAACTATGGCTACACCTTC. V usage is TRBV28 and J usage is TRBJ1-2; 7 positions match TRBD1. V was pared by 7 bases and J by 1 base, with 9 bases of the junction left unmatched. The germline V gene has CDR1 MDHEN and CDR2 SYDVKM. The CDR3 totals 15 residues.

This chain connects TRBV6-5 to TRBJ1-4; D unresolved. The CDR3 extends over 14 amino acids. Germline V gene data show CDR1 as MNHEY and CDR2 as SVGAGI. Trimming removed 0 bases from V and 6 bases from J, with 8 bases in between. CDR3 in amino acids: CASSYSVVDEKLFF. As DNA, the CDR3 is TGTGCCAGCAGTTACTCGGTGGTAGATGAAAAACTGTTTTTT.

The gene calls are TRBV11-2 and TRBJ1-1, with D possibly matching TRBD1 (6 bases). V lost 1 base and J 2 bases, leaving 14 bases between the germline ends. The CDR3 covers 16 residues. Per the germline V gene, CDR1 is SGHAT and CDR2 is FQNNGV. CDR3 amino acids: CASSLGVGAGNTEAFF. CDR3 DNA: TGTGCCAGCAGCTTAGGGGTGGGGGCCGGAAACACTGAAGCTTTCTTT.

The J gene is TRBJ1-1, the V gene TRBV27; no clear D gene. Trimming pared 2 bases from V and 4 bases from J, leaving 11 bases between. Germline lookup yields CDR1 MNHEY and CDR2 SMNVEV (reference sequence). The CDR3 extends over 14 amino acids. The CDR3 is CASSLRTQSTEAFF. CDR3 in DNA: TGTGCCAGCAGTTTACGAACACAAAGCACTGAAGCTTTCTTT.

This clone was recorded once. This chain connects TRBV28 to TRBJ1-5; D is unclear. Germline lookup yields CDR1 MDHEN and CDR2 SYDVKM. This CDR3 spans 12 amino acids. Trimming pared 2 bases from V and 4 bases from J, leaving 3 bases between. DNA of the CDR3: TGTGCCAGCAGTTTAGTAAATCAGCCCCAGCATTTT. Translating gives CASSLVNQPQHF. Variable domain in full (rest from reference TRBV28 and TRBJ1-5): DVKVTQSSRYLVKRTGEKVFLECVQDMDHENMFWYRQDPGLGLRLIYFSYDVKMKEKGDIPEGYSVSREKKERFSLILESASTNQTSMYLCASSLVNQPQHFGDGTRLSIL.

This rearrangement joins TRBV28 to TRBJ1-1, with D unclear. This CDR3 region has 15 residues. The germline CDR1 and CDR2 sequences are MDHEN and SYDVKM. V dropped 6 bases and J dropped 8 bases, with 22 bases sitting between them. The chain's CDR3 is CASSPRGVFWEEAFF. The CDR3 nucleotides read TGTGCCAGCAGCCCCCGGGGTGTGTTCTGGGAAGAAGCTTTCTTT.

The genes are TRBV7-8 and TRBJ2-7, with D unresolved. There are 15 residues in the CDR3. Germline CDR1 reads SGHVS; CDR2 reads FQNEAQ. V was trimmed by 5 bases and J by 1 base, leaving 15 bases between them. The DNA for the CDR3 is TGTGCCAGCAGCACCGGAACCGGCAGGTCCTACGAGCAGTACTTC. This encodes CASSTGTGRSYEQYF.

CDR3 sequence reads: CASSGRPNEKLFF. CDR3 nucleotide sequence: TGTGCCAGCAGCGGCCGACCTAATGAAAAACTGTTTTTT. The chain carries TRBV13 and TRBJ1-4; D is ambiguous. Germline-derived CDR1 and CDR2 are PRHDT and FYEKMQ (reference sequence). There are 13 residues in the CDR3. V lost 5 bases and J lost 3, with 7 bases in between.

The rearrangement uses TRBV6-2 or TRBV6-3 and TRBJ2-5; 8 bases are shared with TRBD1. V was pared by 5 bases and J by 5 bases, with 10 bases of the junction left unmatched. Germline V gene data show CDR1 as MNHEY and CDR2 as SVGEGT. CDR3 length: 15 residues. CDR3 loop: CASSTLTRDRETQYF. CDR3 sequence (DNA): TGTGCCAGCAGTACTCTAACTAGGGACAGGGAGACCCAGTACTTC.

This sequence joins TRBV24-1 and TRBJ2-7, with TRBD1 matching over 7 bases. Germline loops: CDR1 KGHDR, CDR2 SFDVKD. Trimming took 0 bases from V and 6 from J; bases not matched to a gene: 10. The CDR3 is 16 residues long. The CDR3 region is CATSDLDGTVICEQYF. The DNA of the CDR3 is TGTGCCACCAGTGATTTGGACGGGACAGTAATTTGCGAGCAGTACTTC.

The chain couples TRBV29-1 to TRBJ1-2; D is undetermined. The length of the CDR3 is 13 residues. Germline V CDR1 and CDR2: SQVTM, ANQGSEA. The ends were cut back, 0 bases at V and 6 bases at J, with 11 bases in the middle. The CDR3 region has the DNA TGCAGCGTTGAAGAGAGAGGGAGCCATGGCTACACCTTC. It is translated as CSVEERGSHGYTF.

This clone was counted once. The chain has TRBV11-2 and TRBJ2-5, with a possible D match to TRBD2 (6 bases). The germline V gene has CDR1 SGHAT and CDR2 FQNNGV. V lost 2 bases to trimming and J lost 5 bases, with 15 bases between them. The CDR3 has 15 amino acids. DNA of the CDR3: TGTGCCAGCAGCTTACCCCAGGGACTTGGGGAGACCCAGTACTTC. It encodes CASSLPQGLGETQYF. Using reference TRBV11-2 and TRBJ2-5 for the parts outside the CDR3, the full variable domain is EAGVAQSPRYKIIEKRQSVAFWCNPISGHATLYWYQQILGQGPKLLIQFQNNGVVDDSQLPKDRFSAERLKGVDSTLKIQPAKLEDSAVYLCASSLPQGLGETQYFGPGTRLLVL.

The chain is built from TRBV30 and TRBJ1-2; unclear D gene. Germline V CDR1 and CDR2: GTSNPN, SVGIG (reference sequence). Trimming pared 0 bases from V and 0 bases from J, leaving 8 bases between. The CDR3 runs 14 residues. CDR3 nucleotides: TGTGCCTGGAGTGTACGACATGCTAACTATGGCTACACCTTC. It specifies CAWSVRHANYGYTF.

The chain links TRBV7-9 to TRBJ1-4; D is perhaps TRBD1 (5 bases). CDR1 is SEHNR, CDR2 FQNEAQ, per germline (reference sequence). Trimming removed 3 bases at V and 5 bases at J, with 13 bases between. This CDR3 contains 15 residues. CDR3 DNA sequence: TGTGCCAGCAGCTTCGATTCAGGGCGGAATGAAAAACTGTTTTTT. It specifies CASSFDSGRNEKLFF.

The chain links TRBV19 to TRBJ2-2; the D is unclear. This CDR3 spans 13 amino acids. Per germline, CDR1 LNHDA and CDR2 SQIVND (reference sequence). Trimming cost V 7 bases and J 1 base, with 7 bases left between them. The CDR3 loop reads CASKYGNTGELFF. CDR3 sequence (DNA): TGTGCCAGTAAATACGGGAACACCGGGGAGCTGTTTTTT.

A single count supports this clone. The rearrangement joins TRBV3-1 (or the pseudogene TRBV3-2) to TRBJ1-2; no firm D call. Looked up from germline, CDR1 is LGHDT and CDR2 is YNNKEL (reference sequence). The CDR3 length is 13 residues. V was shortened by 4 bases and J by 5 bases, with 11 bases between the two germline ends. CDR3 sequence (DNA): TGTGCCAGCAGCCGCGAAGTTTCGTATGGCTACACCTTC. Its translation is CASSREVSYGYTF.

The CDR3, as DNA: TGTGCCAGCGGGGTCTATCCGGGACAGGGCACAGATACGCAGTATTTT. The encoded protein is CASGVYPGQGTDTQYF. V usage is TRBV28 and J usage is TRBJ2-3, with TRBD1 matching over 8 bases. CDR3 size: 16 residues. Trimming took 8 bases from V and 1 from J; bases not matched to a gene: 11. Germline-derived CDR1 and CDR2 are MDHEN and SYDVKM.

The chain is built from TRBV27 and TRBJ1-1, with TRBD1 matching over 8 bases. The CDR3 is 15 residues long. J gave up 4 bases and V 6 bases, and 10 bases lay outside the gene matches. The germline gives CDR1 MNHEY, CDR2 SMNVEV (reference sequence). CDR3: CASRGLFRGPTEAFF. The CDR3 nucleotides read TGTGCCAGCAGGGGTCTCTTCAGGGGGCCCACTGAAGCTTTCTTT.